These 26 T cell receptor beta chains were all obtained from the same sample, sequenced in a study of cytotoxic CD8 clonotypes in ibrutinib-treated CLL. This table comes from immunoSEQ multiplex PCR, and its TCRdb copy is limited to in-frame clones, with some not included. The data contain fewer than 90,000 clones, roughly two thirds of them singletons. The sequencing used PBMCs, collected after 12 months of ibrutinib treatment. These TCRs come from a human donor with chronic lymphocytic leukemia.

The chain employs TRBV6-5 and TRBJ1-1; no clear D. CDR1 is MNHEY and CDR2 is SVGAGI in the germline V gene. This CDR3 comprises 13 residues. The V end lost 5 bases, the J end lost 7 bases, and 14 bases lay between the germline ends. Written as DNA, the CDR3 is TGTGCCAGCAGTCCATCCCTAGGCCTTGAAGCTTTCTTT. Translated, it gives CASSPSLGLEAFF.

The chain couples TRBV5-1 to TRBJ1-1, with D possibly TRBD1 on 6 matching bases. The V end was cut by 0 bases, the J end by 4 bases, with 16 bases between. This CDR3 has 16 residues. Germline V CDR1 and CDR2: SGHRS, YFSETQ. The DNA of the CDR3 is TGCGCCAGCAGCTTGGTAGGGGGGGCGGGTCTCACTGAAGCTTTCTTT. This sequence encodes CASSLVGGAGLTEAFF.

The CDR3 spells CASSDVENEAFF. DNA of the CDR3: TGTGCCAGCAGCGACGTTGAGAATGAAGCTTTCTTT. The chain employs TRBV9 and TRBJ1-1; D gene ambiguous. CDR1 is SGDLS, CDR2 YYNGEE, per germline. The CDR3 contains 12 residues. Trimming cost V 3 bases and J 7 bases, with 10 bases left between them.

This rearrangement joins TRBV27 to TRBJ1-2; D is unclear. This CDR3 region has 14 residues. V lost 10 bases to trimming and J lost 3 bases, with 18 bases between them. CDR1 is MNHEY, CDR2 SMNVEV, per germline (reference sequence). The CDR3 loop reads CAIPDGEKYYGYTF. The CDR3 DNA follows: TGTGCCATCCCGGACGGTGAAAAGTACTATGGCTACACCTTC.

This sequence joins TRBV5-5 and TRBJ1-5; no reliable D call. The CDR3 is 15 amino acids. V gave up 0 bases and J gave up 6 bases, with 13 bases separating them. Germline CDR1 is SGHKS and CDR2 is YYEKEE (reference sequence). The CDR3 DNA is TGTGCCAGCAGCTTGGGACCGAAAGAAGGTCAGCCCCAGCATTTT. Encoded protein: CASSLGPKEGQPQHF.

This clone was observed a handful of times. The rearrangement joins TRBV6-1 to TRBJ1-2; D is unclear. Germline-derived CDR1 and CDR2 are MNHNS and SASEGT. This CDR3 has 13 amino acids. V gave up 6 bases and J gave up 4 bases, with 12 bases separating them. The CDR3 is CASRDLSLYGYTF. The CDR3 DNA reads TGTGCCAGCAGGGATCTGTCGCTCTATGGCTACACCTTC.

The chain employs TRBV7-8 and TRBJ2-3; 7 bases map to TRBD2. This CDR3 has 15 amino acids. Germline CDR1 reads SGHVS; CDR2 reads FQNEAQ. J lost 2 bases, V lost 3 bases, and 5 bases had no gene match. The CDR3 loop is CASSFQAGLTDTQYF. CDR3 coding DNA: TGTGCCAGCAGCTTTCAAGCGGGGCTCACAGATACGCAGTATTTT. Using reference TRBV7-8 and TRBJ2-3 for the parts outside the CDR3, the full variable domain is GAGVSQSPRYKVAKRGQDVALRCDPISGHVSLFWYQQALGQGPEFLTYFQNEAQLDKSGLPSDRFFAERPEGSVSTLKIQRTQQEDSAVYLCASSFQAGLTDTQYFGPGTRLTVL.

The chain links TRBV4-1 to TRBJ1-3; D may be TRBD1 (5 bases). The CDR3 contains 16 residues. Trimming removed 3 bases from V and 0 bases from J, with 12 bases in between. From germline, CDR1 is MGHRA and CDR2 YSYEKL. In DNA, the CDR3 is TGCGCCAGCAGCCAGGCAGACAGACACTCTGGAAACACCATATATTTT. Amino acid sequence: CASSQADRHSGNTIYF.

Only one count was recorded for this clone. The J gene is TRBJ1-1, the V gene TRBV19; 9 bases are shared with TRBD1. V shed 4 bases, J shed 4 bases, and the junction held 7 bases outside the gene matches. This CDR3 is built from 15 residues. The germline V gene encodes CDR1 LNHDA and CDR2 SQIVND (reference sequence). CDR3 sequence reads: CASSTTGGLGTEAFF. The DNA for the CDR3 is TGTGCCAGTAGTACTACAGGGGGCTTGGGCACTGAAGCTTTCTTT. The whole variable domain, remainder taken from reference TRBV19 and TRBJ1-1, is DGGITQSPKYLFRKEGQNVTLSCEQNLNHDAMYWYRQDPGQGLRLIYYSQIVNDFQKGDIAEGYSVSREKKESFPLTVTSAQKNPTAFYLCASSTTGGLGTEAFFGQGTRLTVV.

This clone was recorded a few times. The V gene is TRBV10-3, the J gene TRBJ1-5; D may be TRBD1 (5 bases). Germline V gene lookup returns CDR1 ENHRY and CDR2 SYGVKD. The CDR3 sequence is 15 residues long. V lost 6 bases and J 2 bases, leaving 14 bases between the germline ends. CDR3 nucleotide sequence: TGTGCCATCAGGAAGGGGAGTGGGGGCAATCAGCCCCAGCATTTT. Its protein product is CAIRKGSGGNQPQHF.

This clone was seen a few times. The V call is TRBV7-2, the J call TRBJ1-2; D not resolved. CDR3 length equals 14 residues. V was pared by 2 bases and J by 7 bases, with 14 bases between. Germline V lookup: CDR1 SGHTA, CDR2 FQGNSA. The CDR3 region is CASSLNSAFIGYTF. The CDR3 DNA is TGTGCCAGCAGCTTAAATTCGGCCTTCATTGGCTACACCTTC.

V and J are TRBV29-1 and TRBJ1-2; 7 bases are a match to TRBD1. Trimming cost V 6 bases and J 8 bases; bases outside gene matches: 9. The CDR3 is made up of 12 amino acids. Germline V gives CDR1 SQVTM, CDR2 ANQGSEA. Here the CDR3 DNA reads TGCAGCGTCTACAGGGGCCGGGGGGGCTACACCTTC. This gives the protein CSVYRGRGGYTF. The full variable domain, completed using reference TRBV29-1 and TRBJ1-2, is SAVISQKPSRDICQRGTSLTIQCQVDSQVTMMFWYRQQPGQSLTLIATANQGSEATYESGFVIDKFPISRPNLTFSTLTVSNMSPEDSSIYLCSVYRGRGGYTFGSGTRLTVV.

The chain links TRBV9 to TRBJ2-3; tentative D call: TRBD2 (6 bases). In germline, CDR1 is SGDLS, CDR2 YYNGEE. V was clipped by 4 bases and J by 3 bases, with 18 bases between them. The CDR3 contains 16 residues. This CDR3 reads CASSPHAGGITDTQYF. In DNA form, the CDR3 reads TGTGCCAGCAGCCCACATGCAGGAGGGATTACAGATACGCAGTATTTT.

The chain employs TRBV7-9 and TRBJ1-2, with D hard to call. CDR1 and CDR2 (germline): SEHNR, FQNEAQ (reference sequence). CDR3 size: 17 residues. Trimming stripped 5 bases from V and 0 bases from J, with 19 bases between. The CDR3 sequence: CASSEPVRETSNYGYTF. CDR3 sequence (DNA): TGTGCCAGCAGCGAACCCGTACGGGAAACCTCTAACTATGGCTACACCTTC.

In its sample, this clone was seen once. This sequence joins TRBV28 and TRBJ1-2; 9 nucleotides match TRBD1. This CDR3 contains 15 residues. Losses at the gene ends were 7 bases for V and 4 bases for J; bases not matched to a gene: 10. Germline V lookup: CDR1 MDHEN, CDR2 SYDVKM. CDR3 in DNA: TGTGCCAGCATCACCCCCGGGGACAGGGTCTATGGCTACACCTTC. Residues: CASITPGDRVYGYTF.

The table lists this clone with a few counts. V and J are TRBV7-7 and TRBJ2-5, with unresolved D. V was clipped by 5 bases and J by 7 bases, with 11 bases between them. In germline, CDR1 is SSHAT, CDR2 FNYEAQ (reference sequence). The CDR3 runs 12 residues. The CDR3 is CASSPDRRTQYF. In DNA, the CDR3 is TGTGCCAGCAGCCCCGACCGTCGGACCCAGTACTTC. The whole variable domain, remainder taken from reference TRBV7-7 and TRBJ2-5, is GAGVSQSPRYKVTKRGQDVTLRCDPISSHATLYWYQQALGQGPEFLTYFNYEAQPDKSGLPSDRFSAERPEGSISTLTIQRTEQRDSAMYRCASSPDRRTQYFGPGTRLLVL.

The V gene is TRBV10-3, the J gene TRBJ1-2; 10 bases line up with TRBD1. The CDR3 has 17 amino acids. After removal of 7 bases from V and 3 bases from J, the junction contained 14 bases not matched to a gene. CDR1 and CDR2 from the germline V gene are ENHRY and SYGVKD. The CDR3 is CAIKSPDRGRIYYGYTF. CDR3 DNA sequence: TGTGCCATCAAGAGCCCTGACAGGGGGCGAATATACTATGGCTACACCTTC.

The chain has TRBV7-9 and TRBJ2-3, with 7 bases matching TRBD2. This CDR3 has 16 amino acids. CDR1 and CDR2 from the germline V gene are SEHNR and FQNEAQ (reference sequence). J was trimmed by 0 bases and V by 4 bases; bases with no gene match: 7. CDR3 protein: CASSSPSGSSTDTQYF. The DNA for the CDR3 is TGTGCCAGCAGCTCCCCTAGCGGAAGTAGCACAGATACGCAGTATTTT.

This clone has a handful of counts. The CDR3 loop reads CASSIEDSYEQYF. Here the CDR3 DNA reads TGTGCCAGTAGTATTGAGGACAGCTACGAGCAGTACTTC. V is TRBV19 and J is TRBJ2-7, with a possible D match to TRBD1 (6 bases). This CDR3 is 13 amino acids long. The V and J ends lost 3 bases and 3 bases respectively, with 9 bases between them. Germline V gene sequence: CDR1 LNHDA, CDR2 SQIVND (reference sequence).

The V and J genes are TRBV7-6 and TRBJ2-7; 7 bases match TRBD2. CDR1 and CDR2 (germline): SGHVS, FNYEAQ. Trimming cost V 3 bases and J 0 bases; bases outside gene matches: 5. CDR3 length equals 15 residues. The CDR3 DNA reads as TGTGCCAGCAGCTTCCGGCGGGGGAGCTCCTACGAGCAGTACTTC. Residues: CASSFRRGSSYEQYF.

J is TRBJ1-5 and V is TRBV7-8; the match to TRBD1 covers 7 bases. The J segment lost 6 bases and the V segment lost 5 bases, leaving 13 bases of the junction unmatched. CDR3 length: 16 amino acids. Germline values: CDR1 SGHVS, CDR2 FQNEAQ. The CDR3 reads CASSDTLQGIFQPQHF. For the CDR3, the DNA is TGTGCCAGCAGCGACACCTTACAGGGGATCTTTCAGCCCCAGCATTTT.

The V gene is TRBV2, the J gene TRBJ2-6; a weak D match, TRBD1 (6 bases). This CDR3 spans 17 amino acids. V lost 8 bases, J lost 0 bases, and 17 bases lay in between. Germline V gene lookup returns CDR1 SNHLY and CDR2 FYNNEI. CDR3 sequence reads: CASYQPGHHSGANVLTF. The DNA for the CDR3 is TGTGCCAGCTACCAGCCGGGACATCACTCTGGGGCCAACGTCCTGACTTTC.

This chain joins TRBV28 and TRBJ2-1, with D tentatively TRBD1 (6 bases). The CDR3 contains 14 residues. From germline, CDR1 is MDHEN and CDR2 SYDVKM. Between the trimmed V and J ends, which lost 5 bases and 3 bases, there was a span of 11 bases. The CDR3 DNA reads TGTGCCAGCAGTGACAGGCTGCGCTACAATGAGCAGTTCTTC. Its protein product is CASSDRLRYNEQFF.

The chain is built from TRBV28 and TRBJ2-7; 10 nucleotides align to TRBD1. The CDR3 length is 15 residues. With 3 bases clipped from V and 5 bases from J, the junction kept 7 bases outside the gene matches. The germline CDR1 and CDR2 sequences are MDHEN and SYDVKM. The CDR3: CASSFGGTGVDEQYF. CDR3 bases: TGTGCCAGCAGTTTTGGCGGGACAGGGGTAGACGAGCAGTACTTC.

V usage is TRBV4-2 and J usage is TRBJ1-1, with D possibly matching TRBD1 (5 bases). Trimming removed 3 bases from V and 4 bases from J, with 15 bases in between. The CDR3 is made up of 15 amino acids. The V gene's germline CDR1 is LGHNA and CDR2 YNFKEQ. CDR3 nucleotides: TGTGCCAGCAGCCAGGGGGGGATGGCAACCACTGAAGCTTTCTTT. Translation gives CASSQGGMATTEAFF.

This rearrangement joins TRBV5-4 to TRBJ1-5; D unclear. The germline V and J ends were trimmed by 1 base and 0 bases, with 8 bases remaining between them. The CDR3 is 15 residues long. Germline V gives CDR1 SGHNT, CDR2 YYREEE (reference sequence). The CDR3 here is CASSLWPDSNQPQHF. In DNA form, the CDR3 reads TGTGCCAGCAGCTTGTGGCCAGATAGCAATCAGCCCCAGCATTTT.